This TCR beta chain emerged from a study of T-cell reconstitution after alpha-beta-depleted transplantation in children. Unique molecular identifiers were used in preparing the TCRbeta library. TCRdb re-analysed the PCR reads in MiXCR, keeping a single row per CDR3 protein. The table lists some 290,000 distinct CDR3 sequences, about a tenth of them singletons. This clonotype was found many times. This TCR derives from a human donor who donated a stem cell graft to a child with SCID. Sample: PBMCs from the stem cell graft donor, taken from the stem cell graft.

The CDR3 DNA is TGTGCCATCAGTGAGTCGACAGAGAACTATGGCTACACCTTC. Amino acids: CAISESTENYGYTF. This chain connects TRBV10-3 to TRBJ1-2; D is possibly TRBD1 (5 bases). The CDR3 has 14 amino acids. V shed 0 bases and J shed 2 bases, with 7 bases lying between them. CDR1 and CDR2 from the germline V gene are ENHRY and SYGVKD.